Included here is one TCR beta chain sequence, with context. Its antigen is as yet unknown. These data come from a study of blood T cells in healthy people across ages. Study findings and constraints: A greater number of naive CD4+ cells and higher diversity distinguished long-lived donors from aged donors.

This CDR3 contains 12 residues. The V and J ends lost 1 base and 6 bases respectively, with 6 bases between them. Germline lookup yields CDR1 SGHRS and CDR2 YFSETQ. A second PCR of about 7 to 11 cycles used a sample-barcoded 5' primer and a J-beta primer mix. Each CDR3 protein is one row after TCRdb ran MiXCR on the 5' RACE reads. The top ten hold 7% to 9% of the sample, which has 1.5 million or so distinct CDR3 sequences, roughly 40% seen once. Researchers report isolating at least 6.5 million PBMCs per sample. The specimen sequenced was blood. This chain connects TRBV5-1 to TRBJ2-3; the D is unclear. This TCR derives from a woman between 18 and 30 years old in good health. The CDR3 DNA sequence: TGCGCCAGCAGCTTGTTTGAGGATACGCAGTATTTT. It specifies CASSLFEDTQYF.